This TCR beta chain was sequenced during a study of cytotoxic CD8 clonotypes in ibrutinib-treated CLL. Across the study: With a range of 6 to 36, the median treatment time before response samples were taken was more than nine months. Per sample, productive templates averaged around 250,000 and productive rearrangements averaged approximately 100,000.

TCRdb's copy holds only in-frame clones and misses some; the assay was immunoSEQ multiplex PCR. The sample holds approximately 330,000 clones, around four fifths seen once. The CDR3 is 14 amino acids. CDR1 and CDR2 from the germline V gene are SGDLS and YYNGEE. The V gene lost 0 bases and the J gene lost 2 bases, with 9 bases spanning the gap. This clone has more than one count but fewer than ten. Sequencing was performed on PBMCs, taken before ibrutinib treatment. The sequence came from a human donor with chronic lymphocytic leukemia. The chain is built from TRBV9 and TRBJ2-7, with D tentatively TRBD1 (5 bases). CDR3 DNA: TGTGCCAGCAGCGTAGGACAGACCACCTACGAGCAGTACTTC. Translation gives CASSVGQTTYEQYF.